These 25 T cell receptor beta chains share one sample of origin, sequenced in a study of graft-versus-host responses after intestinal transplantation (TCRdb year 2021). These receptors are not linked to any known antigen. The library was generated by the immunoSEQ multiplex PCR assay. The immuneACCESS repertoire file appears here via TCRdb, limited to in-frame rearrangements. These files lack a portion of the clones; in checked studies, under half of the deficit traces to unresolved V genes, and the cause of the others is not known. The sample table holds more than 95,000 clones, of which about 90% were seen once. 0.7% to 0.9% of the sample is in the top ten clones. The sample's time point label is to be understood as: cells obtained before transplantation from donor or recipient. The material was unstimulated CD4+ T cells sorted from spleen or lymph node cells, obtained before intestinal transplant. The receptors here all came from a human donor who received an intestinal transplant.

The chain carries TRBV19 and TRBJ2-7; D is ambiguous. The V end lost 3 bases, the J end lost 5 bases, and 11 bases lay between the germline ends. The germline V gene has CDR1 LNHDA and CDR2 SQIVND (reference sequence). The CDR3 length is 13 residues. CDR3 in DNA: TGTGCCAGTAGTATTCCCCACAACCACGAGCAGTACTTC. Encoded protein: CASSIPHNHEQYF.

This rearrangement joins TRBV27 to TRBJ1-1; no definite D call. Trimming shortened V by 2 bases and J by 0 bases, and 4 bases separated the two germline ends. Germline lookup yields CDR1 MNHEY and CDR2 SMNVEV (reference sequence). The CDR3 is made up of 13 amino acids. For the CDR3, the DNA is TGTGCCAGCAGTTTAATGGTGAACACTGAAGCTTTCTTT. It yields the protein CASSLMVNTEAFF.

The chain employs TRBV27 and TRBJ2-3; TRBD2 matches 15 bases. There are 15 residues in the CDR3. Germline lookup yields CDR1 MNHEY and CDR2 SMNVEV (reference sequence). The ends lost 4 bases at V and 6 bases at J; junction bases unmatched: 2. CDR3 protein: CASSWTSGRADTQYF. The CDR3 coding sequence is TGTGCCAGCAGTTGGACTAGCGGGAGGGCCGATACGCAGTATTTT.

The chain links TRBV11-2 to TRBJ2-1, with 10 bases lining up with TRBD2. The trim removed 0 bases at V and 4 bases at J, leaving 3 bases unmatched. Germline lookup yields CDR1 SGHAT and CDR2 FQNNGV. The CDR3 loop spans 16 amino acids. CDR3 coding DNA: TGTGCCAGCAGCTTAGAGAGACTAGCGGGTTACAATGAGCAGTTCTTC. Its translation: CASSLERLAGYNEQFF. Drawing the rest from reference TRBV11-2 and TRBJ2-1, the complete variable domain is EAGVAQSPRYKIIEKRQSVAFWCNPISGHATLYWYQQILGQGPKLLIQFQNNGVVDDSQLPKDRFSAERLKGVDSTLKIQPAKLEDSAVYLCASSLERLAGYNEQFFGPGTRLTVL.

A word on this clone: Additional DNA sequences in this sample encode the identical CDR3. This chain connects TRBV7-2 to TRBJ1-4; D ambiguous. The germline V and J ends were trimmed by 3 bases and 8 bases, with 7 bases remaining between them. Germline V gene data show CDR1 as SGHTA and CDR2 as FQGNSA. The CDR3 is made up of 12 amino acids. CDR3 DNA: TGTGCCAGCAGCTTGCGGGGAGAAAAACTGTTTTTT. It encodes CASSLRGEKLFF.

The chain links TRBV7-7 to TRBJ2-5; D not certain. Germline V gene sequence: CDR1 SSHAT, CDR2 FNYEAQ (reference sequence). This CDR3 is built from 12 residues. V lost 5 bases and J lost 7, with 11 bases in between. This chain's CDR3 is CASSVDLGTQYF. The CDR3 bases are TGTGCCAGCAGCGTTGATCTAGGGACCCAGTACTTC.

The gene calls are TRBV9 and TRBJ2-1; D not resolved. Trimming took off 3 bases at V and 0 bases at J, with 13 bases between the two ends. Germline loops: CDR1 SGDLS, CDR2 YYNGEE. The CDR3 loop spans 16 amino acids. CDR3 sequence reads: CASSALTLSSYNEQFF. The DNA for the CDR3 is TGTGCCAGCAGCGCCCTAACATTAAGCTCCTACAATGAGCAGTTCTTC. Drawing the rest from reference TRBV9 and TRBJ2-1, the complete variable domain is DSGVTQTPKHLITATGQRVTLRCSPRSGDLSVYWYQQSLDQGLQFLIQYYNGEERAKGNILERFSAQQFPDLHSELNLSSLELGDSALYFCASSALTLSSYNEQFFGPGTRLTVL.

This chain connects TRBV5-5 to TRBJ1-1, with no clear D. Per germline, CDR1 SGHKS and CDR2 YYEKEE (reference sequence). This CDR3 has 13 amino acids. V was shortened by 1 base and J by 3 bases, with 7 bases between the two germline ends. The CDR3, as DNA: TGTGCCAGCAGCTTGTGGGTCGACACTGAAGCTTTCTTT. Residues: CASSLWVDTEAFF.

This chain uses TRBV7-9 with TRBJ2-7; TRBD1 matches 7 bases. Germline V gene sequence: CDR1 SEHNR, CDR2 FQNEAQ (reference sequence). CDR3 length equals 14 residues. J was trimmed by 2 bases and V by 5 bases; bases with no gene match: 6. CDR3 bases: TGTGCCAGCAGCACCCGGACAGGTACCTACGAGCAGTACTTC. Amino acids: CASSTRTGTYEQYF.

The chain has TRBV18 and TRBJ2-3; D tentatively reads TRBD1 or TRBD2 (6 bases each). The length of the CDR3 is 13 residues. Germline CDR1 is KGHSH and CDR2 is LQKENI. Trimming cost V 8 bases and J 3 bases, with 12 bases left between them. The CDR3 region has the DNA TGTGCCAGCGCCCAGGGGACTACAGATACGCAGTATTTT. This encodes CASAQGTTDTQYF.

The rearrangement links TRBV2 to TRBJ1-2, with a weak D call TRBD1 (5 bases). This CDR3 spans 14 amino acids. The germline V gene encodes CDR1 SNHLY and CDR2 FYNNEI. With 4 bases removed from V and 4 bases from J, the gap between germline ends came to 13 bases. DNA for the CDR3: TGTGCCAGCAGTGTAGACAGCGTTGCCTATGGCTACACCTTC. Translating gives CASSVDSVAYGYTF.

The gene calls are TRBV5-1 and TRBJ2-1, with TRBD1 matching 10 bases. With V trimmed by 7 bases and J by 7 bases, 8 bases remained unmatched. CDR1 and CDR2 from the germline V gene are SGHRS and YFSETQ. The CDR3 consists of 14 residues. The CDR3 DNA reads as TGCGCCAGCGAGGGACAGGGGATTCGGAATGAGCAGTTCTTC. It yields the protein CASEGQGIRNEQFF.

CDR3 residues: CASNAGQGYTGELFF. As DNA, the CDR3 is TGTGCCAGCAACGCGGGACAGGGTTACACCGGGGAGCTGTTTTTT. V is TRBV6-1 and J is TRBJ2-2, with 9 bases that match TRBD1. Looked up from germline, CDR1 is MNHNS and CDR2 is SASEGT. V gave up 7 bases and J gave up 3 bases; unmatched junction bases: 6. The CDR3 totals 15 residues.

This CDR3 is CASSLGLAASHNEQFF. CDR3 bases: TGCGCCAGCAGCTTGGGGCTAGCAGCGTCCCACAATGAGCAGTTCTTC. J is TRBJ2-1 and V is TRBV5-1; D is possibly TRBD2 (5 bases). Germline V gives CDR1 SGHRS, CDR2 YFSETQ. The CDR3 has 16 amino acids. Trimming took off 0 bases at V and 5 bases at J, with 15 bases between the two ends.

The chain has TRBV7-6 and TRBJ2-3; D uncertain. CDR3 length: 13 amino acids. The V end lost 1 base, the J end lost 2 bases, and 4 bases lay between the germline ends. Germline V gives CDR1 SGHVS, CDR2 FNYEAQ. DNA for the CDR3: TGTGCCAGCAGCTTAGAAACCACAGATACGCAGTATTTT. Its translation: CASSLETTDTQYF. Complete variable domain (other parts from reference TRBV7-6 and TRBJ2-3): GAGVSQSPRYKVTKRGQDVALRCDPISGHVSLYWYRQALGQGPEFLTYFNYEAQQDKSGLPNDRFSAERPEGSISTLTIQRTEQRDSAMYRCASSLETTDTQYFGPGTRLTVL.

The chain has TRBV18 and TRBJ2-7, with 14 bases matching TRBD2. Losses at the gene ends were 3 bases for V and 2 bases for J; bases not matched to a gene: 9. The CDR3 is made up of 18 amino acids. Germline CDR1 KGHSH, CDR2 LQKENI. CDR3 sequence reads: CASSPGLAGASSPYEQYF. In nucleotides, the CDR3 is TGTGCCAGCTCACCGGGACTAGCGGGGGCTTCTTCGCCCTACGAGCAGTACTTC.

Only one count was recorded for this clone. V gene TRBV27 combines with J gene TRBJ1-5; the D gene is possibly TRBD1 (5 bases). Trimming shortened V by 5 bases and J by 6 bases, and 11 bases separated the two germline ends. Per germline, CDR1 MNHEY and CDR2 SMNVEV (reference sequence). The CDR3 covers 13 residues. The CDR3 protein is CASSRQGGQPQHF. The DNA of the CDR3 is TGTGCCAGCAGTAGGCAGGGCGGTCAGCCCCAGCATTTT.

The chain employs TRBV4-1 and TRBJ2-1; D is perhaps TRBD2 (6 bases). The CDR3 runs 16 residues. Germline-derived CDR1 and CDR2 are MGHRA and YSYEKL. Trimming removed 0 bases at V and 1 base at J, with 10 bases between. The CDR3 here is CASSQDKGRSYNEQFF. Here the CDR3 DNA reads TGCGCCAGCAGCCAAGATAAGGGGAGGTCCTACAATGAGCAGTTCTTC.

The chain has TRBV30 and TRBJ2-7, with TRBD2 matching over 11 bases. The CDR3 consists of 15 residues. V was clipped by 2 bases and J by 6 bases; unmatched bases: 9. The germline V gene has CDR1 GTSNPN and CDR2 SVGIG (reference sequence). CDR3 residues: CAWSSGLAGPVEQYF. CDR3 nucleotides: TGTGCCTGGAGTTCCGGACTAGCGGGCCCCGTCGAGCAGTACTTC.

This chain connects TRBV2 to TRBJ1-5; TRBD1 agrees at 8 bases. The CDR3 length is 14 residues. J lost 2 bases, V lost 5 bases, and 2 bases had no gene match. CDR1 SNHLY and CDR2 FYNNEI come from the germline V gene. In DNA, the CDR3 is TGTGCCAGCAGTAAACAGGGGGGCAATCAGCCCCAGCATTTT. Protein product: CASSKQGGNQPQHF.

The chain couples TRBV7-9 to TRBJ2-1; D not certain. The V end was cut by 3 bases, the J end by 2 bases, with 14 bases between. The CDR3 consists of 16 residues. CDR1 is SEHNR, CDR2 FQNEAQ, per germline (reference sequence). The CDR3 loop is CASSLWGRLTYNEQFF. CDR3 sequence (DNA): TGTGCCAGCAGCTTGTGGGGTCGCCTAACCTACAATGAGCAGTTCTTC. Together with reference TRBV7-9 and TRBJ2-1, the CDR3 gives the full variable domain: DTGVSQNPRHKITKRGQNVTFRCDPISEHNRLYWYRQTLGQGPEFLTYFQNEAQLEKSRLLSDRFSAERPKGSFSTLEIQRTEQGDSAMYLCASSLWGRLTYNEQFFGPGTRLTVL.

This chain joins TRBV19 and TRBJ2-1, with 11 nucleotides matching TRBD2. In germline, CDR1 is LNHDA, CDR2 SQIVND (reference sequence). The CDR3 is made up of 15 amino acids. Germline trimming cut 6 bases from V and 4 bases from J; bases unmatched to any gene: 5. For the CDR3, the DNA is TGTGCCAGTAGGCTAGCGGGAGGTAAATACAATGAGCAGTTCTTC. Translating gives CASRLAGGKYNEQFF.

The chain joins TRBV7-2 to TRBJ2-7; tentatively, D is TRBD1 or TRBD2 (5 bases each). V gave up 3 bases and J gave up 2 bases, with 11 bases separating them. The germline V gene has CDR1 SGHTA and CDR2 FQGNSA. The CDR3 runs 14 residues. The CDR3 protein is CASSFSGPPYEQYF. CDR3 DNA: TGTGCCAGCAGCTTCTCGGGGCCGCCCTACGAGCAGTACTTC. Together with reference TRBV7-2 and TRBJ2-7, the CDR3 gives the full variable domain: GAGVSQSPSNKVTEKGKDVELRCDPISGHTALYWYRQSLGQGLEFLIYFQGNSAPDKSGLPSDRFSAERTGGSVSTLTIQRTQQEDSAVYLCASSFSGPPYEQYFGPGTRLTVT.

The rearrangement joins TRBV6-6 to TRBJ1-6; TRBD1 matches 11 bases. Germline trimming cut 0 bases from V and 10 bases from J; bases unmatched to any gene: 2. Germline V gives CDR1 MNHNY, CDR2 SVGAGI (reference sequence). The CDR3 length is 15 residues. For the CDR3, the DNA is TGTGCCAGCAGTTACTCTGGACAGGGGGCCTCACCCCTCCACTTT. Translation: CASSYSGQGASPLHF.

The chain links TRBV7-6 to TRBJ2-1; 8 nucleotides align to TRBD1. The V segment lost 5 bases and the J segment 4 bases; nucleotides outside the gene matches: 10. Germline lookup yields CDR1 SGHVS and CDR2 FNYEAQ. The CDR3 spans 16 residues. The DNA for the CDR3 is TGTGCCAGCAGCCCTCAACCTCAGGGGGCGTACAATGAGCAGTTCTTC. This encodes CASSPQPQGAYNEQFF.